This T cell receptor (beta chain) is from a study of blood T cells in healthy people across ages. This clonotype was detected once. CDR3 length equals 13 residues. Germline CDR1 reads SGHRS; CDR2 reads YFSETQ. V shed 1 base and J shed 5 bases, with 10 bases lying between them. Primed by a sample-barcoded 5' primer and a J-beta primer mix, a second PCR proceeded for about 6 to 11 cycles. TCRdb ran MiXCR on the 5' RACE reads and lists one entry per CDR3 protein. Of fewer than 1,000,000 distinct CDR3 sequences in the sample, more than 40% were seen once. The sample taken for sequencing was blood. The chain combines TRBV5-1 with TRBJ2-7, with TRBD1 as a possible D gene (6 bases). The receptor was derived from a man aged 55 to 70 in good health. CDR3 DNA: TGCGCCAGCAGCTTGATGCACAGGGACGAGCAGTACTTC. Translation: CASSLMHRDEQYF.